This TCR beta chain was sequenced during a study of regulatory T cells in long-lasting Graves disease. Building of the TCR beta libraries involved iRepertoire HTBI primers and Arm-PCR of CDR3 regions. Each CDR3 protein gets one entry after TCRdb re-called the multiplex PCR reads with MiXCR. This sample carries about 560,000 distinct CDR3 sequences, about 15% of them seen once, and the ten largest clones take about 12%. Germline CDR1 reads SNHLY; CDR2 reads FYNNEI. Trimming stripped 2 bases from V and 9 bases from J, with 19 bases between. This CDR3 is built from 15 residues. Specified time point: newly diagnosed GD, antithyroid drugs for less than 3 months. Construction of the TCR library relied on RNA isolated from PBMCs. This clonotype came up many times. This sample also appeared in a second study, on T cells in Graves' hyperthyroidism and ophthalmopathy. That report adds: An initial round of RT-PCR targeting the TCR CDR3 relied on the HTBI primer set.

The sequenced sample was peripheral blood mononuclear cells (PBMCs), obtained at new diagnosis, from a patient treated with antithyroid drugs. The sequence was obtained from a man in his late teens or twenties with Graves disease. This chain links TRBV2 with TRBJ1-1, with D perhaps matching TRBD1 (5 bases). CDR3 bases: TGTGCCAGCAGTGAATCAATGGGGCTCCGACAACAAGCTTTCTTT. Encoded protein: CASSESMGLRQQAFF.